The present entry profiles one T cell receptor (beta chain) with its context. Cohort: HPV-negative, locally advanced oral cavity squamous cell carcinoma patients. This entry belongs to a study of neoadjuvant anti-PD-1 for oral cavity cancer. The CDR3 is 12 residues long. From germline, CDR1 is LNHDA and CDR2 SQIVND (reference sequence). The V end was cut by 2 bases, the J end by 11 bases, with 10 bases between. Assay used: immunoSEQ multiplex PCR; TCRdb lists only in-frame clones, some missing. The profile covers about 16,000 clones, with approximately 70% appearing a single time and about 2.6% taken by the ten largest.

The sequence came from a person aged 35-80 years with oral cavity squamous cell carcinoma. The chain has TRBV19 and TRBJ2-1, with D maybe TRBD2 (6 bases). Material: PBMCs, obtained before nivolumab (anti-PD-1) treatment. The CDR3 nucleotides read TGTGCCAGTAGTATACGGGAGTCGCAGCAGTTCTTC. As protein: CASSIRESQQFF.